This is a list of T cell receptor beta chains from one sample in a study of CD8+CD57+ T cells in acquired aplastic anemia. TCRdb independently ran MiXCR on the reads; one entry per CDR3 protein. In the table there are 55,000 to 80,000 distinct CDR3 sequences, approximately 54% of which are singletons. The material sequenced was sorted CD4+, CD8+, or CD8+CD57+ T cells (not recorded which) from PBMCs. The receptors were gathered from a human donor in good health, serving as a control. Both conserved end residues are part of each CDR3. Fields, in order: D gene, V gene, J gene, clone size, CDR3 DNA, CDR3 protein. The D gene is left open where the match is weak. Clone size is shown for a subset of rows, as once, few, many or a class of expanded clone.

d_call: .; v_call: TRBV9; j_call: TRBJ2-7; clone_size: .; cdr3_nt: TGTGCCAGCAGCGAGGGGGGGGACGGGAGCTCCTACGAGCAGTACTTC; cdr3_aa: CASSEGGDGSSYEQYF
d_call: .; v_call: TRBV11-2; j_call: TRBJ2-7; clone_size: .; cdr3_nt: TGTGCCAGCAGCTTATATGGGGCGGGGGAGCAGTACTTC; cdr3_aa: CASSLYGAGEQYF
d_call: .; v_call: TRBV6-5; j_call: TRBJ1-6; clone_size: many; cdr3_nt: TGTGCCAGCAGTTACTCTTACAGGGTAATCGATTCACCCCTCCACTTT; cdr3_aa: CASSYSYRVIDSPLHF
d_call: .; v_call: TRBV18; j_call: TRBJ1-2; clone_size: few; cdr3_nt: TGTGCCAGCTCAGGGCTGGACAGAGACTATGGCTACACCTTC; cdr3_aa: CASSGLDRDYGYTF
d_call: .; v_call: TRBV2; j_call: TRBJ2-5; clone_size: .; cdr3_nt: TGTGCCAGCAGTGAGGCAGGAGAGTTGGCTAAAAAATGCTTC; cdr3_aa: CASSEAGELAKKCF
d_call: TRBD2; v_call: TRBV10-3; j_call: TRBJ2-1; clone_size: .; cdr3_nt: TGTGCCATCAGTGAGTCGAAGGCGGGAGATTCCTACAATGAGCAGTTCTTC; cdr3_aa: CAISESKAGDSYNEQFF
d_call: .; v_call: TRBV24-1; j_call: TRBJ2-1; clone_size: .; cdr3_nt: TGTGCCACCAGTGATTTCTTGTCCGACGGGCAGTTCTTC; cdr3_aa: CATSDFLSDGQFF
d_call: .; v_call: TRBV3-1; j_call: TRBJ2-1; clone_size: many; cdr3_nt: TGTGCCAGCAGCCAAGAAGAACAGGGTGAGGATGAGCAGTTCTTC; cdr3_aa: CASSQEEQGEDEQFF
d_call: .; v_call: TRBV9; j_call: TRBJ2-7; clone_size: .; cdr3_nt: TGTGCCAGCAGCTTGTTTACGCAAAACTACGAGCAGTACTTC; cdr3_aa: CASSLFTQNYEQYF
d_call: .; v_call: TRBV15; j_call: TRBJ1-1; clone_size: .; cdr3_nt: TGTGCCACCAGCACCAGACCGGGCCCTAACACTGAAGCTTTCTTT; cdr3_aa: CATSTRPGPNTEAFF
d_call: .; v_call: TRBV4-1; j_call: TRBJ2-1; clone_size: .; cdr3_nt: TGCGCCAGCAGCCAAGTTTGGGTGCAGTCCCCCCATCCAGGTGAGCAGTTCTTC; cdr3_aa: CASSQVWVQSPHPGEQFF
d_call: TRBD1; v_call: TRBV24-1; j_call: TRBJ2-7; clone_size: .; cdr3_nt: TGTGCCACCAGTCGAGGGGGACAGTTCTACGAGCAGTACTTC; cdr3_aa: CATSRGGQFYEQYF
d_call: TRBD1; v_call: TRBV9; j_call: TRBJ1-2; clone_size: few; cdr3_nt: TGTGCCAGCAGCGTTGGACAGGGAGGTGGCTACACCTTC; cdr3_aa: CASSVGQGGGYTF